These 29 T cell receptor beta chains originate from one sample sequenced in a study of T cells in Graves' hyperthyroidism and ophthalmopathy. The CDR3 regions of TCR beta were amplified from RNA transcripts. A first-round RT-PCR of the TCR CDR3 used the HTBI primer set. Via MiXCR, TCRdb re-called the multiplex PCR reads, giving one row per CDR3 protein. The table has roughly 700,000 distinct CDR3 sequences, around a third seen once; the top ten hold around 30%. Sample: blood. These receptors originate from a woman in her thirties or forties with Graves' hyperthyroidism.

This clonotype was seen repeatedly, ten times or more. The chain is built from TRBV15 and TRBJ1-2; a weak D match, TRBD1 (5 bases). CDR1 and CDR2 (germline): LNHNV, YYDKDF (reference sequence). V was trimmed by 1 base and J by 7 bases, leaving 13 bases between them. The CDR3 runs to 14 residues. Written as DNA, the CDR3 is TGTGCCACCAGCAGAGTGGAGGGGTCGGGTGGCTACACCTTC. Protein: CATSRVEGSGGYTF.

The chain combines TRBV4-3 with TRBJ1-1, with D uncertain. The CDR3 is 15 residues long. Germline CDR1 and CDR2: LGHNA and YSLEER. V lost 1 base and J 6 bases, leaving 15 bases between the germline ends. CDR3 coding DNA: TGCGCCAGCAGCCAAGTTGTAGGGAAAAGGGCTGAAGCTTTCTTT. This sequence encodes CASSQVVGKRAEAFF.

J is TRBJ1-5 and V is TRBV12-3 or TRBV12-4; D perhaps matches TRBD1 (5 bases). With 6 bases removed from V and 5 bases from J, the gap between germline ends came to 11 bases. CDR3 length: 13 residues. CDR3 sequence (DNA): TGTGCCAGCAGGGGGACTGATCATCAGCCCCAGCATTTT. Encoded protein: CASRGTDHQPQHF.

In its sample, this clonotype was seen many times. This rearrangement joins TRBV6-1 to TRBJ1-4; D gene ambiguous. Trimming cost V 5 bases and J 12 bases, with 13 bases left between them. Germline V gene data show CDR1 as MNHNS and CDR2 as SASEGT. The CDR3 covers 12 residues. CDR3 region: CASSRQGQQLFF. In DNA form, the CDR3 reads TGTGCCAGCAGTCGTCAAGGCCAGCAACTGTTTTTT.

The rearrangement uses TRBV28 and TRBJ1-2; D unclear. This CDR3 comprises 11 residues. The ends were cut back, 11 bases at V and 2 bases at J, with 9 bases in the middle. CDR1 MDHEN and CDR2 SYDVKM come from the germline V gene. DNA for the CDR3: TGTGCCGGGGAAACCAACTATGGCTACACCTTC. Protein: CAGETNYGYTF.

This clonotype has more than one count but fewer than ten. The CDR3 bases are TGTGCCAGCTCTGGGGGGCAGACCCAGTACTTC. Residues: CASSGGQTQYF. V and J are TRBV5-8 and TRBJ2-5; D possibly matches TRBD1 or TRBD2 (6 bases each). V lost 7 bases and J 6 bases, leaving 10 bases between the germline ends. In germline, CDR1 is SGHTS, CDR2 YDEGEE. The CDR3 loop spans 11 amino acids.

The chain carries TRBV19 and TRBJ1-1; 11 bases are shared with TRBD1. The CDR3 contains 15 residues. Germline trimming cut 6 bases from V and 2 bases from J; bases unmatched to any gene: 5. Germline CDR1 and CDR2: LNHDA and SQIVND (reference sequence). The CDR3 is CASRGQGEGNTEAFF. The CDR3 nucleotides read TGTGCCAGTAGGGGACAGGGGGAAGGAAACACTGAAGCTTTCTTT.

The chain is built from TRBV11-2 and TRBJ2-5; 7 bases are a match to TRBD2. V lost 6 bases, J lost 0 bases, and 10 bases stayed unmatched. The CDR3 has 16 residues. Germline V gene data show CDR1 as SGHAT and CDR2 as FQNNGV. The CDR3 nucleotides read TGTGCCAGCAGTTTGCGGGGGAGGGGAGACCAAGAGACCCAGTACTTC. Translated: CASSLRGRGDQETQYF. Drawing the rest from reference TRBV11-2 and TRBJ2-5, the complete variable domain is EAGVAQSPRYKIIEKRQSVAFWCNPISGHATLYWYQQILGQGPKLLIQFQNNGVVDDSQLPKDRFSAERLKGVDSTLKIQPAKLEDSAVYLCASSLRGRGDQETQYFGPGTRLLVL.

The chain links TRBV25-1 to TRBJ2-5; 13 positions agree with TRBD2. Germline lookup yields CDR1 MGHDK and CDR2 SYGVNS. The CDR3 loop spans 16 amino acids. The V and J ends lost 4 bases and 4 bases, in that order; junction bases with no gene match: 6. The CDR3 sequence: CASSARTSGGAETQYF. As DNA, the CDR3 is TGTGCCAGCAGTGCAAGGACTAGCGGGGGAGCAGAGACCCAGTACTTC.

This clonotype was detected many times. This chain connects TRBV5-4 to TRBJ1-2; 9 bases are shared with TRBD1. Germline V gives CDR1 SGHNT, CDR2 YYREEE (reference sequence). The CDR3 spans 16 residues. V shed 4 bases, J shed 2 bases, and the junction held 9 bases outside the gene matches. The CDR3 nucleotides read TGTGCCAGCAGCCGGTTAGGGACAGGGCTGAACTATGGCTACACCTTC. This translates into CASSRLGTGLNYGYTF.

CDR3 loop: CASSRNGLDVITYEQYF. The CDR3 bases are TGTGCCAGCAGCCGCAACGGACTAGACGTTATCACCTACGAGCAGTACTTC. The chain links TRBV6-5 to TRBJ2-7, with TRBD2 matching 7 bases. With 6 bases clipped from V and 2 bases from J, the junction kept 16 bases outside the gene matches. Germline V gene sequence: CDR1 MNHEY, CDR2 SVGAGI. CDR3 length: 17 amino acids.

This clonotype was counted at least ten times. This rearrangement joins TRBV7-9 to TRBJ2-6; D call uncertain. Trimming left V 4 bases short and J 2 bases short, with 9 bases between. Germline loops: CDR1 SEHNR, CDR2 FQNEAQ (reference sequence). The CDR3 sequence is 15 residues long. DNA for the CDR3: TGTGCCAGCAGCTCCGGCCCCCCTGGGGCCAACGTCCTGACTTTC. Protein: CASSSGPPGANVLTF.

V gene TRBV12-5 combines with J gene TRBJ2-7; possibly TRBD2 for D (6 bases). The germline V gene encodes CDR1 LGHNT and CDR2 FRNRAP. V lost 1 base and J 0 bases, leaving 16 bases between the germline ends. The CDR3 is 17 residues long. The CDR3 DNA follows: TGTGCTAGTGGTTTGGCCTATAGTGGAGGGAGCTCCTACGAGCAGTACTTC. Its protein product is CASGLAYSGGSSYEQYF.

This clonotype was picked up many times. V and J are TRBV29-1 and TRBJ1-1; unclear D gene. V gave up 2 bases and J gave up 1 base, with 8 bases separating them. Per the germline V gene, CDR1 is SQVTM and CDR2 is ANQGSEA. The CDR3 is made up of 13 amino acids. DNA of the CDR3: TGCAGCGTTGAACCTCAATGGAACACTGAAGCTTTCTTT. Residues: CSVEPQWNTEAFF.

The chain combines TRBV15 with TRBJ2-7; D is unclear. The ends were cut back, 3 bases at V and 7 bases at J, with 16 bases in the middle. The CDR3 runs to 14 residues. CDR1 is LNHNV, CDR2 YYDKDF, per germline (reference sequence). The CDR3 DNA sequence: TGTGCCACCAGCAGCGTAGCTTACGGAAGGGAGCAGTACTTC. Its protein product is CATSSVAYGREQYF.

This clonotype was seen only a few times. This chain joins TRBV20-1 and TRBJ2-7; no firm D call. V dropped 6 bases and J dropped 7 bases, with 19 bases sitting between them. The germline V gene encodes CDR1 DFQATT and CDR2 SNEGSKA (reference sequence). There are 13 residues in the CDR3. The CDR3 is CSAPSPAASEQYF. CDR3 nucleotides: TGCAGTGCCCCTAGTCCAGCAGCTTCGGAGCAGTACTTC.

In this sample, this clonotype turned up a few times. This chain connects TRBV5-4 to TRBJ2-7; TRBD1 matches 10 bases. Looked up from germline, CDR1 is SGHNT and CDR2 is YYREEE (reference sequence). CDR3 size: 15 residues. The ends lost 4 bases at V and 4 bases at J; junction bases unmatched: 8. The CDR3 coding sequence is TGTGCCAGCAGCGGTGACAGGGGGCGTTTGTACGAGCAGTACTTC. Encoded protein: CASSGDRGRLYEQYF.

Concerning this clonotype itself: Possible read error: a much larger clone is one base away. The chain has TRBV12-5 and TRBJ1-2; D gene uncertain. CDR1 LGHNT and CDR2 FRNRAP come from the germline V gene. The CDR3 totals 14 residues. CDR3 bases: TGTGCTAGTGGTTTGGTTGGCGTAATCTATTGCTACACCTTC. Translation: CASGLVGVIYCYTF.

This chain uses TRBV7-9 with TRBJ2-3; tentatively, D is TRBD1 (5 bases). V dropped 8 bases and J dropped 5 bases, with 11 bases sitting between them. The germline CDR1 and CDR2 sequences are SEHNR and FQNEAQ (reference sequence). The CDR3 contains 12 residues. Here the CDR3 reads CASQGQLDTQYF. The CDR3 coding sequence is TGTGCCAGCCAAGGACAATTAGATACGCAGTATTTT.

The rearrangement links TRBV7-1 to TRBJ2-5; 8 bases match TRBD2. TRBV7-1 is filed as an ORF, its function uncertain. The CDR3 has 16 amino acids. J lost 5 bases, V lost 3 bases, and 11 bases had no gene match. The CDR3 nucleotides are TGTGCCAGCAGCTCCCCGGGCGGGGGGCATGGGGAGACCCAGTACTTC. Amino acids: CASSSPGGGHGETQYF.

This clonotype occurred a few times. The CDR3 DNA reads as TGCAGTGCTAGTTCACAGAACCTCTATGGCTACACCTTC. It specifies CSASSQNLYGYTF. The J gene is TRBJ1-2, the V gene TRBV20-1; unclear D gene. The CDR3 extends over 13 amino acids. Trimming stripped 3 bases from V and 4 bases from J, with 12 bases between. CDR1 and CDR2 (germline): DFQATT, SNEGSKA (reference sequence).

This chain uses TRBV20-1 with TRBJ1-2; perhaps TRBD1 as D (5 bases). Between the trimmed V and J ends, which lost 5 bases and 7 bases, there was a span of 11 bases. From germline, CDR1 is DFQATT and CDR2 SNEGSKA (reference sequence). There are 11 residues in the CDR3. CDR3 in DNA: TGCAGTGCTTCGACAGCAGGTGGCTACACCTTC. Its protein is CSASTAGGYTF.

CDR3 region: CASSTWTGARNNEQYF. The CDR3 bases are TGTGCCAGCAGCACCTGGACAGGGGCAAGAAACAATGAGCAGTACTTC. The chain couples TRBV5-6 to TRBJ2-7; 9 bases fit TRBD1. This CDR3 spans 16 amino acids. The V gene's germline CDR1 is SGHDT and CDR2 YYEEEE. The trim removed 4 bases at V and 7 bases at J, leaving 15 bases unmatched.

This chain joins TRBV12-3 or TRBV12-4 and TRBJ1-2; no reliable D call. This CDR3 is 16 amino acids long. V shed 2 bases and J shed 1 base, with 14 bases lying between them. The CDR3 nucleotides read TGTGCCAGCAGTTTAAAAGGGCGAAAAAATAACTATGGCTACACCTTC. Translated: CASSLKGRKNNYGYTF.

The chain joins TRBV18 to TRBJ2-5, with D hard to call. Looked up from germline, CDR1 is KGHSH and CDR2 is LQKENI. Trimming removed 0 bases from V and 5 bases from J, with 4 bases in between. The CDR3 is 12 amino acids. The CDR3 reads CASSPPFETQYF. The CDR3 DNA reads TGTGCCAGCTCACCACCGTTCGAGACCCAGTACTTC.

This clonotype has only a few counts. The V call is TRBV6-5, the J call TRBJ1-1; D is unclear. V was pared by 2 bases and J by 10 bases, with 14 bases between. The CDR3 has 13 residues. Germline CDR1 is MNHEY and CDR2 is SVGAGI. The CDR3: CASSYLTREGAFF. CDR3 in DNA: TGTGCCAGCAGTTACCTTACACGCGAGGGAGCTTTCTTT.

Here the CDR3 DNA reads TGTGCCAGCAGACCTCTCACGAATAGCAATCAGCCCCAGCATTTT. This translates into CASRPLTNSNQPQHF. The rearrangement links TRBV12-3 or TRBV12-4 to TRBJ1-5; no firm D call. Trimming took off 6 bases at V and 0 bases at J, with 12 bases between the two ends. CDR3 length: 15 residues.

This clonotype was detected a few times. The chain employs TRBV5-1 and TRBJ1-2; no firm D call. Per germline, CDR1 SGHRS and CDR2 YFSETQ. The V end lost 1 base, the J end lost 5 bases, and 12 bases lay between the germline ends. The CDR3 covers 14 residues. The CDR3: CASSLNPGIYGYTF. The CDR3 DNA reads TGCGCCAGCAGCTTGAATCCCGGAATATATGGCTACACCTTC.

This clonotype was detected ten times or more. The V and J genes are TRBV7-9 and TRBJ1-5; the D is unclear. Germline loops: CDR1 SEHNR, CDR2 FQNEAQ (reference sequence). Deletions cut 2 bases from V and 2 bases from J, with 7 bases between. This CDR3 comprises 14 residues. In DNA form, the CDR3 reads TGTGCCAGCAGCTTAATTGGTGGCAATCAGCCCCAGCATTTT. This translates into CASSLIGGNQPQHF. The full variable domain, its missing parts supplied by reference TRBV7-9 and TRBJ1-5, is DTGVSQNPRHKITKRGQNVTFRCDPISEHNRLYWYRQTLGQGPEFLTYFQNEAQLEKSRLLSDRFSAERPKGSFSTLEIQRTEQGDSAMYLCASSLIGGNQPQHFGDGTRLSIL.